Sequencing of this T cell receptor beta chain was carried out in a study of T cell responses to AZD1222 COVID-19 vaccine. As for this clone: Its antigen is as yet unknown.

Using immunoSEQ multiplex PCR, the repertoire was profiled, and TCRdb retains in-frame clones only, with some absent. The repertoire includes 110,000 or so clones, around nine tenths of them detected once, and more than 9% sits in the top ten. Study results and caveats: Donors were mostly white British, more females; clonal diversity possibly underestimated. Close to half of spike-specific TCRs reportedly recognize unmutated variant regions. Elevations in Spike-specific TCR breadth and depth followed administration of two AZD1222 doses.

The CDR3 consists of 12 residues. Trimming cost V 11 bases and J 1 base, with 10 bases left between them. Material: peripheral blood, obtained on day 0 of AZD1222 vaccination. The TCR sequence derives from an adult in good health. This chain joins TRBV12-3 or TRBV12-4 and TRBJ2-3; D is undetermined. The CDR3 loop reads CAGGPGTDTQYF. The CDR3 DNA reads as TGTGCCGGCGGACCGGGCACAGATACGCAGTATTTT.